A selection of T cell receptor beta chains follows, all from one sample in a study of OX40 agonist ivuxolimab in advanced cancers. TCRdb keeps only in-frame clones here, not all; method: immunoSEQ multiplex PCR. This table holds around 38,000 clones, about 78% found once. Sample: CD4+ or CD8+ T cells sorted from blood, taken in a trial of the OX40 agonist ivuxolimab. These receptors came from an adult with an advanced solid tumor such as melanoma, head and neck, liver or kidney cancer. Each CDR3 is given with its conserved first and last residue. The D gene is left open where the match is weak. The size of a clone is reported for some rows only, either as once, few or many, or as a class for expanded clones.

D gene | clone size | J gene | V gene | CDR3 protein | CDR3 DNA
TRBD2 | . | TRBJ2-1 | TRBV19 | CASSASGGSVQFF | TGTGCCAGTTCGGCTAGCGGGGGCTCCGTGCAGTTCTTC
TRBD1 | . | TRBJ2-5 | TRBV4-1 | CASSQHIGTGYQETQYF | TGCGCCAGCAGCCAACATATCGGGACAGGGTACCAAGAGACCCAGTACTTC
. | . | TRBJ2-7 | TRBV18 | CASSRDRNEQYF | TGTGCCAGCTCACGAGACAGGAACGAGCAGTACTTC
. | medium-sized | TRBJ2-7 | TRBV2 | CASKGTERYEQYF | TGTGCCAGCAAAGGGACCGAAAGATACGAGCAGTACTTC
. | . | TRBJ1-5 | TRBV28 | CATRLQARQPQHF | TGTGCCACTAGATTACAGGCGAGACAGCCCCAGCATTTT
. | . | TRBJ2-7 | TRBV6-1 | CASRSKDSVPYEQYF | TGTGCCAGCAGGAGCAAAGACAGTGTACCCTACGAGCAGTACTTC
. | . | TRBJ1-3 | TRBV7-9 | CASSSDERSGNTIYF | TGTGCCAGCAGCTCCGATGAACGCTCTGGAAACACCATATATTTT
. | . | TRBJ1-1 | TRBV30 | CAWSPHQRQKAFF | TGTGCCTGGAGTCCCCACCAGCGACAAAAAGCTTTCTTT
. | few | TRBJ2-5 | TRBV5-1 | CASSLATAQETQYF | TGCGCCAGCAGCTTGGCAACAGCCCAAGAGACCCAGTACTTC
. | once | TRBJ2-6 | TRBV21-1 | CASSKGRGESSGANVLTF | TGTGCCAGCAGCAAAGGGCGGGGGGAAAGCTCTGGGGCCAACGTCCTGACTTTC
TRBD1 | . | TRBJ1-3 | TRBV27 | CASSQGAAGNTIYF | TGTGCCAGCAGCCAGGGGGCCGCTGGAAACACCATATATTTT